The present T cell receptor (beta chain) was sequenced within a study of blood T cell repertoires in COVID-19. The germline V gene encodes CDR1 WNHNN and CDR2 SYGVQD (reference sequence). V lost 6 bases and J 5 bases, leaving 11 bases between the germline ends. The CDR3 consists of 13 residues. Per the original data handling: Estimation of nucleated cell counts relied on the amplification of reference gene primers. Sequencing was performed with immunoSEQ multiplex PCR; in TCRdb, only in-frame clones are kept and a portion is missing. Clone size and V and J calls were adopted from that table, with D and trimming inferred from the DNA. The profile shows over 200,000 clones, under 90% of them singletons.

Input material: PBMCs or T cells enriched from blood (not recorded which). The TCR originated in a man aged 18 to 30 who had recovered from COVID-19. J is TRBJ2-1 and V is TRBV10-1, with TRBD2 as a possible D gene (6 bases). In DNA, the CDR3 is TGCGCCAGCAGCGCGGGGCTTGACAATGAGCAGTTCTTC. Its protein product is CASSAGLDNEQFF.